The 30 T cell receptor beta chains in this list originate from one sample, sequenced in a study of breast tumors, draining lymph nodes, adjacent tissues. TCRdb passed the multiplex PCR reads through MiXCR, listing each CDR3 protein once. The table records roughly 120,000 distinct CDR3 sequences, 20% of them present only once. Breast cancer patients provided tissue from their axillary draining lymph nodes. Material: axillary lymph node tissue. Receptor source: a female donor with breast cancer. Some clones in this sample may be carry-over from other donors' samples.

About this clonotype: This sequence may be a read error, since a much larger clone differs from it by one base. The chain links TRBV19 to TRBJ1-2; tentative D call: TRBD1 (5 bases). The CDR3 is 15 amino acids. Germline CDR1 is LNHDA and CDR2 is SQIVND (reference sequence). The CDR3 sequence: CASRTAGRSNYGYAF. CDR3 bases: TGTGCCAGTAGGACGGCAGGGCGATCCAACTATGGCTACGCCTTC.

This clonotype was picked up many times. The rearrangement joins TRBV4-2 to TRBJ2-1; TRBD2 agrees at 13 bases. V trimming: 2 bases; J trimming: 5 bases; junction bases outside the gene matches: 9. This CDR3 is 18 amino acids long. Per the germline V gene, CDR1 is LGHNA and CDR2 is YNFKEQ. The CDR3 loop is CASSQTSGRASTDNEQFF. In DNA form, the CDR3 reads TGTGCCAGCAGCCAAACTAGCGGGAGGGCCTCCACCGACAATGAGCAGTTCTTC.

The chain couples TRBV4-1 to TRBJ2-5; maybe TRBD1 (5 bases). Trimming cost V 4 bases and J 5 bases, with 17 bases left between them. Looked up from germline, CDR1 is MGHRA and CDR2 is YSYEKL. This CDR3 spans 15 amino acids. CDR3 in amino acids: CASSRSAQVGETQYF. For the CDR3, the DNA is TGCGCCAGCAGCCGATCAGCACAGGTCGGGGAGACCCAGTACTTC.

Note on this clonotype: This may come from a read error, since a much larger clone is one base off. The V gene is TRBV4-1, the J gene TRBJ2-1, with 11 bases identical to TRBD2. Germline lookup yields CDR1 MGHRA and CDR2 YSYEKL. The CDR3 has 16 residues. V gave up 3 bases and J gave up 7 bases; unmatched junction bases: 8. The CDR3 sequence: CASSHLLAGELNEQFF. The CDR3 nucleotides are TGCGCCAGCAGCCACCTACTAGCGGGAGAGTTGAATGAGCAGTTCTTC.

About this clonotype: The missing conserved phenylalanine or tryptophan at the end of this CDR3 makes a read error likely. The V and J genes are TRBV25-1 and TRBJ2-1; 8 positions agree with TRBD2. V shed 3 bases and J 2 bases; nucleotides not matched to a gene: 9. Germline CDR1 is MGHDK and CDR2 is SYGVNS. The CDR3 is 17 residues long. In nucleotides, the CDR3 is TGTGCCAGCAGTGACTCCGGACCAGCGGGAGCCTACAATGAGCAGTTCCTC. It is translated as CASSDSGPAGAYNEQFL.

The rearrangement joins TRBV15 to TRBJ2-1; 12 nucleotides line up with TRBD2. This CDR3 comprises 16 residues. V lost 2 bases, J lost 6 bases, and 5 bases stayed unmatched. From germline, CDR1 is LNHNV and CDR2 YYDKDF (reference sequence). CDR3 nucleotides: TGTGCCACCAGCAGACTCCTAGCGGGGGGGCCCAATGAGCAGTTCTTC. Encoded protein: CATSRLLAGGPNEQFF.

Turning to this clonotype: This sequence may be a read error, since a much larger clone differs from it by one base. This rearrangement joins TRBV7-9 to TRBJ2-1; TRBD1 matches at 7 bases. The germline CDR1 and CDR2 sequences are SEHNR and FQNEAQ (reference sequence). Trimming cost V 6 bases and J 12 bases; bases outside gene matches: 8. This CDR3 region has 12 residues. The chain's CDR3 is CASSPGQSRQFF. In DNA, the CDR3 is TGTGCCAGCAGTCCGGGACAGTCAAGGCAGTTCTTC.

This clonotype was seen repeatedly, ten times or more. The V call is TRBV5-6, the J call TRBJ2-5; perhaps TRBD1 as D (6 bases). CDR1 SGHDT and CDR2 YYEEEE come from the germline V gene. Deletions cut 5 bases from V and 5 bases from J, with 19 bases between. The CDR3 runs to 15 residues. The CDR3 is CASSAWVTGEETQYF. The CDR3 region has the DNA TGTGCCAGCAGTGCCTGGGTGACAGGTGAGGAGACCCAGTACTTC.

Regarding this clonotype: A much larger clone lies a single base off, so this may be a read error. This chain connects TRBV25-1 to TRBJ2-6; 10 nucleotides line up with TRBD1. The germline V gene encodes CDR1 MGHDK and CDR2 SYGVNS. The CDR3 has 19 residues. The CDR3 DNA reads TGTGCCAGCAGTGGCCTTACCCGGGACAGGGGCTCTGGGGCCAGCGTCCTGACTTTC. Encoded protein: CASSGLTRDRGSGASVLTF.

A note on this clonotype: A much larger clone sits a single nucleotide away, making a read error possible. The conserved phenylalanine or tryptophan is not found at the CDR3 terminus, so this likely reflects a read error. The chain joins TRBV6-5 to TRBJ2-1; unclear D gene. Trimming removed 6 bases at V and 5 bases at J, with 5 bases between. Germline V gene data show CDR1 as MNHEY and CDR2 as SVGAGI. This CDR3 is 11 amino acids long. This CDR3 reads CASSSHNEQFY. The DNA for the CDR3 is TGTGCCAGCAGCTCACACAATGAGCAGTTCTAC.

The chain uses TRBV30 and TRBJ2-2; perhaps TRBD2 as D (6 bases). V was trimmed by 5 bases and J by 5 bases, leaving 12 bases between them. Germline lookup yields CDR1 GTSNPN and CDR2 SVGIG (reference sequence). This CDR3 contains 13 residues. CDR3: CAWPSVPTGELFF. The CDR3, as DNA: TGTGCCTGGCCTAGCGTACCAACCGGGGAGCTGTTTTTT.

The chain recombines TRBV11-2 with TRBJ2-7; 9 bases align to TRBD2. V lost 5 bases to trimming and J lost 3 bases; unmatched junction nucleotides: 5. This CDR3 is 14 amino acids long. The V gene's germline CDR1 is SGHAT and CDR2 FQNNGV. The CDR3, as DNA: TGTGCCAGCAGCCCAGCGGGGGGCTACTACGAGCAGTACTTC. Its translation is CASSPAGGYYEQYF. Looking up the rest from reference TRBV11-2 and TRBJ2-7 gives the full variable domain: EAGVAQSPRYKIIEKRQSVAFWCNPISGHATLYWYQQILGQGPKLLIQFQNNGVVDDSQLPKDRFSAERLKGVDSTLKIQPAKLEDSAVYLCASSPAGGYYEQYFGPGTRLTVT.

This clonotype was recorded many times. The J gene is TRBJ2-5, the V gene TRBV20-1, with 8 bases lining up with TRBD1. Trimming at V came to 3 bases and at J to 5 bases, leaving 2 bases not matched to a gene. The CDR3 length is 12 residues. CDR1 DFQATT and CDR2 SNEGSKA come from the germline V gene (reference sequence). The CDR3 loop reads CSASYRGETQYF. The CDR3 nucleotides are TGCAGTGCTAGTTACAGGGGGGAGACCCAGTACTTC.

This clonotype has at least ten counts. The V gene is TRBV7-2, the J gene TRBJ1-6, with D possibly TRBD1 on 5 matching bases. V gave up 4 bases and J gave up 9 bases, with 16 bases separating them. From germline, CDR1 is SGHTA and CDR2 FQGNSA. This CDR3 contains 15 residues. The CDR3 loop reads CASSSVGGSGSPLHF. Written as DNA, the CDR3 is TGTGCCAGCAGCTCCGTGGGGGGGAGTGGTTCACCCCTCCACTTT.

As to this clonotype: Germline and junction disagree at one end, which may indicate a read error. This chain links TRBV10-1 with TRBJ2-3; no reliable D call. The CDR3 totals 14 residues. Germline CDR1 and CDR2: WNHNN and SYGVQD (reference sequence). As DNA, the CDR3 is TGCGCCGGCAGTGATTCAATGTCCGAAGATACGCAGTATTTT. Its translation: CAGSDSMSEDTQYF.

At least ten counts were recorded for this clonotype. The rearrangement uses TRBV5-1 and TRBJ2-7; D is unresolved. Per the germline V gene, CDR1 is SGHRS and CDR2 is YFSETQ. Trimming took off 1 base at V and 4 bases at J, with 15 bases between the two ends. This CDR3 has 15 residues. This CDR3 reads CASSLLAAPEYEQYF. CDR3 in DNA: TGCGCCAGCAGCTTGCTCGCGGCCCCAGAATACGAGCAGTACTTC.

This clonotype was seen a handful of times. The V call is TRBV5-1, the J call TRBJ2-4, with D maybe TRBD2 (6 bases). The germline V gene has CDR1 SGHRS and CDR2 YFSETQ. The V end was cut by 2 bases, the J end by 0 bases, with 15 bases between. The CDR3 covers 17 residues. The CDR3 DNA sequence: TGCGCCAGCAGCTTAGGAGGGCTCTCACAAGCCAAAAACATTCAGTACTTC. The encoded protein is CASSLGGLSQAKNIQYF.

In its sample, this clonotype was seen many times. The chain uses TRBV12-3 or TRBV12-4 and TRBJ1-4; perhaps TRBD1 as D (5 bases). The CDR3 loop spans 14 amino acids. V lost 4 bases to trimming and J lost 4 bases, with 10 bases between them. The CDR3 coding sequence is TGTGCCAGCAGTTCCTGGGACCTTAATGAAAAACTGTTTTTT. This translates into CASSSWDLNEKLFF.

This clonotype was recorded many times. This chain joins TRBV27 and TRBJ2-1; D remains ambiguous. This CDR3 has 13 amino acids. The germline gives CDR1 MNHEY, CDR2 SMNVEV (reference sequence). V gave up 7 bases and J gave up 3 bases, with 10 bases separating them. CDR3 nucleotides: TGTGCCAGCAAAAAGAACAACTACAATGAGCAGTTCTTC. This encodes CASKKNNYNEQFF.

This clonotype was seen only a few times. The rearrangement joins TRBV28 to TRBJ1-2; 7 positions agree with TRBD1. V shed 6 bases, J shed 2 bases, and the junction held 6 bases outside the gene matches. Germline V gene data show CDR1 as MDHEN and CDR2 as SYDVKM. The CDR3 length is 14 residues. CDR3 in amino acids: CASRWTGINYGYTF. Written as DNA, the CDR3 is TGTGCCAGCAGGTGGACAGGCATAAACTATGGCTACACCTTC.

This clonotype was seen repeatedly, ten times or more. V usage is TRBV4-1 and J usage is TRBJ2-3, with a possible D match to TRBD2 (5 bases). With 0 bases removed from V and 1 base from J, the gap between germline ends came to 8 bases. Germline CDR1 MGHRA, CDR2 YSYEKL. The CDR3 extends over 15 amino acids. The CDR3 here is CASSQDLRGTDTQYF. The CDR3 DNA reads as TGCGCCAGCAGCCAAGATTTGAGGGGCACAGATACGCAGTATTTT.

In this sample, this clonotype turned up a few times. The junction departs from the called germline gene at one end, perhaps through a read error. DNA for the CDR3: TGCGGTGCCCCGGGACGTCCGAATCAGCCCCAGCATTTT. Translating gives CGAPGRPNQPQHF. This chain joins TRBV20-1 and TRBJ1-5; D is perhaps TRBD1 (5 bases). Germline CDR1 is DFQATT and CDR2 is SNEGSKA (reference sequence). The CDR3 has 13 amino acids.

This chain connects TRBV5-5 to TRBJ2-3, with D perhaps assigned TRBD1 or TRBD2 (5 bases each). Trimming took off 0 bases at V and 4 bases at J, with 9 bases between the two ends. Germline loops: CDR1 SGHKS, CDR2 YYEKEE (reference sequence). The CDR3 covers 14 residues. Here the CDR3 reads CASSLGTGPDTQYF. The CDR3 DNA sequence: TGTGCCAGCAGCTTGGGTACGGGACCAGATACGCAGTATTTT.

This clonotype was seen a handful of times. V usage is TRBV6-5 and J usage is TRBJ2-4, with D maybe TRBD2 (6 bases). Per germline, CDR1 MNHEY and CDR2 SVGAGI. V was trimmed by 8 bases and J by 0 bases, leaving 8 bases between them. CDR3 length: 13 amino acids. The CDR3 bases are TGTGCCAGCCGCGGGACAGCCAAAAACATTCAGTACTTC. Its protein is CASRGTAKNIQYF.

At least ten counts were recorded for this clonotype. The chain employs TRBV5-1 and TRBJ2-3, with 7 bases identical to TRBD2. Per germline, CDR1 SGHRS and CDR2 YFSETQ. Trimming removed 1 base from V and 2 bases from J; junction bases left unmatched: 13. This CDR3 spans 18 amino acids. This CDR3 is CASSLRAFGSGLTDTQYF. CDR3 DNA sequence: TGCGCCAGCAGCTTGAGGGCTTTTGGTAGCGGGCTCACAGATACGCAGTATTTT.

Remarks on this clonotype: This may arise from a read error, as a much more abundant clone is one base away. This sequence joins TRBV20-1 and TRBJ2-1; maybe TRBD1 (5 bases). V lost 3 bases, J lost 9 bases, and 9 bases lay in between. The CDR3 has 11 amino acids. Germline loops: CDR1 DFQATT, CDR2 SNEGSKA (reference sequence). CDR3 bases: TGCAGTGCTAGCCCAGGGCGTGAGCAGTTCTTC. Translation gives CSASPGREQFF.

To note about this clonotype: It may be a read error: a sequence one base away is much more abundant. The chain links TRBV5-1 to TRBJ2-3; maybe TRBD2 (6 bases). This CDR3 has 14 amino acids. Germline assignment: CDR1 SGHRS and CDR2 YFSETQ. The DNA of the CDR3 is TGCACCAGCATGTCGCGGGAACACACAGATACGCAGTATTTT. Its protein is CTSMSREHTDTQYF.

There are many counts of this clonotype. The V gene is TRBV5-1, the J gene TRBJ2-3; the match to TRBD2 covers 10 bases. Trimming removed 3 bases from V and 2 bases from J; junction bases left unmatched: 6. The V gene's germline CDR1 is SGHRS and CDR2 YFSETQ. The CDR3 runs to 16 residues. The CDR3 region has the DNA TGCGCCAGCAGCTCAGGAGGGACTAGCGCCACAGATACGCAGTATTTT. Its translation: CASSSGGTSATDTQYF.

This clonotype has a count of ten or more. CDR3 bases: TGTGCCAGCAGGGGGGCGGGGCTGGGGGAAAAACTGTTTTTT. The encoded protein is CASRGAGLGEKLFF. This chain uses TRBV7-9 with TRBJ1-4, with TRBD1 as a possible D gene (6 bases). Trimming shortened V by 6 bases and J by 8 bases, and 16 bases separated the two germline ends. CDR3 length: 14 amino acids. Germline CDR1 SEHNR, CDR2 FQNEAQ (reference sequence).

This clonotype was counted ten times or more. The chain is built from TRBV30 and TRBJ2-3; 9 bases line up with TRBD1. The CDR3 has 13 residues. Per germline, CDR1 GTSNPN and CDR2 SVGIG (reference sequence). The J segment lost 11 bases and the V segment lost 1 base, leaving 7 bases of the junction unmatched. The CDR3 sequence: CAWSGTGDPGQYF. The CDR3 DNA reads TGTGCCTGGAGTGGGACAGGGGACCCAGGGCAGTATTTT.